The 8 T cell receptor beta chains presented below share a single source sample, sequenced in a study of blood T cells in healthy people across ages. Next came a second PCR, run for roughly 6 to 11 cycles, which used a sample-barcoded 5' primer along with a J-beta primer mix. TCRdb used MiXCR to reprocess the 5' RACE reads, holding one entry per CDR3 protein. The data hold about 1,500,000 distinct CDR3 sequences, with approximately 38% observed a single time. The sequencing input was blood. Every receptor here comes from a woman aged 18-29 years in good health.

This chain links TRBV29-1 with TRBJ2-5; D is possibly TRBD2 (6 bases). The CDR3 is 14 residues long. Trimming pared 3 bases from V and 11 bases from J, leaving 22 bases between. CDR1 is SQVTM and CDR2 is ANQGSEA in the germline V gene. The CDR3 DNA sequence: TGCAGCGTTGACGTGGGACTTGCCGCTGAGGAGCAGTACTTC. Protein product: CSVDVGLAAEEQYF.

This chain connects TRBV24-1 to TRBJ2-3; tentatively, D is TRBD1 (6 bases). CDR1 and CDR2 from the germline V gene are KGHDR and SFDVKD. The CDR3 is 13 residues long. Trimming took off 10 bases at V and 6 bases at J, with 16 bases between the two ends. The CDR3 DNA is TGTGCCACGAACAGGGATTCCGCGGATACGCAGTATTTT. Protein: CATNRDSADTQYF.

Turning to this clonotype: With a much larger clone just one base away, this may be a read error. The chain couples TRBV10-3 to TRBJ1-6; TRBD1 matches at 7 bases. The CDR3 is 12 amino acids. Trimming at V came to 8 bases and at J to 11 bases, leaving 6 bases not matched to a gene. Germline V lookup: CDR1 ENHRY, CDR2 SYGVKD. The CDR3 coding sequence is TGTGCCATCCGGGACAGTTCTGCACCCCTCCACTTT. Translated: CAIRDSSAPLHF.

Turning to this clonotype: It may be a read error: a sequence one base away is much more abundant. This rearrangement joins TRBV20-1 to TRBJ2-7; possibly TRBD2 for D (5 bases). Germline V gene lookup returns CDR1 DFQATT and CDR2 SNEGSKA (reference sequence). The length of the CDR3 is 12 residues. V shed 3 bases and J shed 7 bases, with 13 bases lying between them. The CDR3 DNA sequence: TGCAGTGCTAGCTATAGCGAGGGTGAGCAGTACTTC. Translation gives CSASYSEGEQYF.

The chain uses TRBV15 and TRBJ1-1, with 7 positions matching TRBD1. The CDR3 covers 15 residues. Germline values: CDR1 LNHNV, CDR2 YYDKDF (reference sequence). V dropped 0 bases and J dropped 8; count of bases not matched to a gene: 9. CDR3 nucleotide sequence: TGTGCCACCAGCAGAGATCCAGGGACAGTTGCAGAAGCTTTCTTT. Translation gives CATSRDPGTVAEAFF.

In this sample, this clonotype turned up once. The chain has TRBV20-1 and TRBJ1-2, with D tentatively TRBD1 (6 bases). Trimming removed 4 bases from V and 4 bases from J, with 13 bases in between. CDR3 length: 13 residues. Germline assignment: CDR1 DFQATT and CDR2 SNEGSKA (reference sequence). Here the CDR3 DNA reads TGCAGTGCTAAAACCACAGGGATCTATGGCTACACCTTC. The encoded protein is CSAKTTGIYGYTF.

There are a few counts of this clonotype. V usage is TRBV4-2 and J usage is TRBJ2-7, with 7 nucleotides matching TRBD2. The J call may be incorrect, as the DNA end agrees better with TRBJ2-5. The germline gives CDR1 LGHNA, CDR2 YNFKEQ. This CDR3 spans 17 amino acids. The CDR3 bases are TGTGCCAGCAGCCAAGATCGTAGGGGAGGGCCTCAAGAGACCCAGTACTTC. It specifies CASSQDRRGGPQETQYF.

This clonotype came up once. This sequence joins TRBV6-1 and TRBJ1-5; weak D call: TRBD1 (6 bases). Looked up from germline, CDR1 is MNHNS and CDR2 is SASEGT. The CDR3 consists of 15 residues. V was trimmed by 4 bases and J by 6 bases, leaving 16 bases between them. Written as DNA, the CDR3 is TGTGCCAGCAGTGGCCGACAGGCGGTGGGTCAGCCCCAGCATTTT. This translates into CASSGRQAVGQPQHF.